The clone carrying this T cell receptor (beta chain) was seen a handful of times. Its antigen is as yet unknown. Trimming took 3 bases from V and 6 from J, leaving 9 bases between them. The CDR3 is made up of 14 amino acids. The germline gives CDR1 LNHDA, CDR2 SQIVND (reference sequence). The data belong to a study of OX40 agonist ivuxolimab in advanced cancers. Notes on the study in general: At 0.1-3.0 mg/kg, partial responders had clonal expansion among the lowest observed.

Profiling relied on immunoSEQ multiplex PCR, and the TCRdb table lists in-frame clones only, not all of them. The sample yields 70,000 to 90,000 clones, more than 90% seen once. The sequencing used CD4+ or CD8+ T cells sorted from blood, collected in a trial of the OX40 agonist ivuxolimab. The receptor was isolated from an adult with an advanced solid tumor such as melanoma, head and neck, liver or kidney cancer. V usage is TRBV19 and J usage is TRBJ1-6; unclear D gene. The CDR3 coding sequence is TGTGCCAGTAGTATTTGGGCCGCTAATTCACCCCTCCACTTT. Residues: CASSIWAANSPLHF.